This TCR beta chain was observed in a study of shared clonotypes between healthy human individuals. Overall study context: A couple of women and a few men aged 18 to 49 made up the donors.

This CDR3 comprises 13 residues. CDR1 and CDR2 from the germline V gene are GTSNPN and SVGIG (reference sequence). Trimming cost V 2 bases and J 0 bases, with 5 bases left between them. Sequencing was performed with immunoSEQ multiplex PCR; in TCRdb, only in-frame clones are kept and a portion is missing. Of around 2.5 million clones in the sample, 80% to 95% are singletons; the top ten hold more than 0.35%. Notes on this clone: Other nucleotide sequences in the sample specify the same CDR3.

This TCR came from a man between 18 and 35 years old in good health. Some clones in this sample may be carry-over from other donors' samples. V gene TRBV30 combines with J gene TRBJ2-4; the D is unclear. Sequenced sample: naive CD4+ T cells from PBMCs. Indicated subset: CD45RA+ positively selected. In DNA form, the CDR3 reads TGTGCCTGGAGTCTACTAGCCAAAAACATTCAGTACTTC. The encoded protein is CAWSLLAKNIQYF.